This TCR beta chain was profiled in a study of blood T cell repertoires in COVID-19. Looking at the study overall: From T cells, B-cell-depleted T cells, or PBMCs came the material, which was cDNA or gDNA.

Germline loops: CDR1 LGHNA, CDR2 YNFKEQ. This CDR3 spans 16 amino acids. The V segment lost 0 bases and the J segment 2 bases; nucleotides outside the gene matches: 5. Methods used by the authors: Estimates of nucleated cell counts were drawn from the amplification of reference gene primers. Some clones are missing from TCRdb's copy, which holds only in-frame ones; the method was immunoSEQ multiplex PCR. V, J and clone size are those of that table, while D and trimming were read from the DNA. The sample shows 200,000 or so clones, 70% to 90% of them seen only once. The rearrangement links TRBV4-2 to TRBJ2-7; the match to TRBD2 covers 9 bases. The clonotype originates from a woman in her forties who had recovered from COVID-19. The sequencing input was peripheral blood. The chain's CDR3 is CASSQDPSGTTYEQYF. The CDR3 nucleotides are TGTGCCAGCAGCCAAGATCCTAGCGGGACAACCTACGAGCAGTACTTC.